This passage covers 2 T cell receptor beta chains from one sample sequenced in a study of T cell responses to AZD1222 COVID-19 vaccine. The repertoire was sequenced with immunoSEQ multiplex PCR; TCRdb's copy has only in-frame clones and lacks some. The data hold tens of thousands of clones, with 84% observed a single time. This sample comprised peripheral blood, obtained on day 0 of AZD1222 vaccination. The receptors come from an adult in good health.

The chain has TRBV6-5 and TRBJ2-7; 8 bases align to TRBD1. There are 15 residues in the CDR3. Germline V gene lookup returns CDR1 MNHEY and CDR2 SVGAGI. The J segment lost 5 bases and the V segment lost 8 bases, leaving 14 bases of the junction unmatched. The CDR3 is CASVPRTGGSDEQYF. In DNA, the CDR3 is TGTGCCAGCGTTCCCCGAACAGGGGGAAGCGACGAGCAGTACTTC.

The rearrangement joins TRBV9 to TRBJ2-1, with 7 bases lining up with TRBD2. V was pared by 1 base and J by 8 bases, with 9 bases of the junction left unmatched. The CDR3 has 15 amino acids. The germline V gene encodes CDR1 SGDLS and CDR2 YYNGEE. CDR3 sequence: CASSVRGDPVDEQFF. In DNA form, the CDR3 reads TGTGCCAGCAGCGTACGGGGGGATCCCGTCGATGAGCAGTTCTTC.